The rows below give T cell receptor beta chains drawn from one sample of a study of blood T cell repertoires in COVID-19. Profiling relied on immunoSEQ multiplex PCR, and the TCRdb table lists in-frame clones only, not all of them. The sample lists some 80,000 clones, around 80% seen once, with 9.5% to 15% in the top ten. Source material: peripheral blood. These receptor sequences come from a man of 80 years or more with acute or convalescent COVID-19. Both conserved end residues are part of each CDR3. Fields, in order: CDR3 length, V gene, D gene, clone size, J gene, CDR3 DNA, CDR3 protein. A D gene is named only where the DNA matches it firmly. The listing skips clone size in some rows; elsewhere it reads once, few, many or a size class.

15	TRBV18	NA	few	TRBJ1-1	TGTGCCAGCTCGCCAATACAGGGAGGGGACACTGAAGCTTTCTTT	CASSPIQGGDTEAFF
13	TRBV5-1	NA	NA	TRBJ2-2	TGCGCCAGCAGCGGTAACAGGGCCGGGGAGCTGTTTTTT	CASSGNRAGELFF
16	TRBV11-2	NA	NA	TRBJ2-5	TGTGCCAGCAGCTTACGGCGGCAGGGGTTCGAAGAGACCCAGTACTTC	CASSLRRQGFEETQYF
15	TRBV19	TRBD1	NA	TRBJ1-2	TGTGCCAGTAGTATATTCGGGACAGCCAACTATGGCTACACCTTC	CASSIFGTANYGYTF
15	TRBV2	NA	NA	TRBJ1-1	TGTGCCAGCAGATTGTACGGGGGGATGAACACTGAAGCTTTCTTT	CASRLYGGMNTEAFF
15	TRBV5-1	TRBD2	NA	TRBJ2-3	TGCGCCAGCAGCTTGGCCAGCGGGGGGACAGATACGCAGTATTTT	CASSLASGGTDTQYF
15	TRBV19	NA	NA	TRBJ2-7	TGTGCCAGTAGTATAGGGGCAGGGCTCCCCTACGAGCAGTACTTC	CASSIGAGLPYEQYF
13	TRBV3-1/TRBV3-2	NA	NA	TRBJ2-3	TGTGCCAGCAGCCAAGAGGGCGCAGATACGCAGTATTTT	CASSQEGADTQYF
13	TRBV3-1/TRBV3-2	NA	NA	TRBJ2-1	TGTGCCAGCAGCCAAGGTGAAGGGACAATGCAGTTCTTC	CASSQGEGTMQFF
15	TRBV7-9	TRBD2	NA	TRBJ2-3	TGTGCCAGCAGCGTGACTAGCGGGGGGACAGATACGCAGTATTTT	CASSVTSGGTDTQYF
15	TRBV5-5	TRBD1	NA	TRBJ1-5	TGTGCCAGCAGCTTGCAGACAGGGGGAAATCAGCCCCAGCATTTT	CASSLQTGGNQPQHF
13	TRBV7-6	TRBD1	NA	TRBJ2-1	TGTGCCAGCAGCCCAGGGGGATACAATGAGCAGTTCTTC	CASSPGGYNEQFF
14	TRBV11-2	TRBD1	NA	TRBJ1-6	TGTGCCAGCAGCGGGGGGACAGGGGACGTACCCCTCCACTTT	CASSGGTGDVPLHF
14	TRBV6-5	NA	once	TRBJ1-1	TGTGCCAGCAGAGTAGTAGACATGAACACTGAAGCTTTCTTT	CASRVVDMNTEAFF
14	TRBV2	NA	once	TRBJ2-7	TGTGCCAGCAGTCCAATGACAGTCTCGGGCGAGCAGTACTTC	CASSPMTVSGEQYF
14	TRBV7-9	TRBD2	NA	TRBJ2-1	TGTGCCAGCAGCTTAGAGCGGGGGAACGCTGAGCAGTTCTTC	CASSLERGNAEQFF
12	TRBV25-1	NA	NA	TRBJ2-7	TGTGCCAGCAGTGCTACAGGTTACGAGCAGTACTTC	CASSATGYEQYF
14	TRBV7-2	TRBD1	NA	TRBJ2-3	TGTGCCAGCAGCTTAGCGACAGGGCCCGATACGCAGTATTTT	CASSLATGPDTQYF
14	TRBV6-5	NA	NA	TRBJ2-3	TGTGCCAGCAGTTCGACAGCAAAGACAGATACGCAGTATTTT	CASSSTAKTDTQYF
14	TRBV10-3	TRBD1	NA	TRBJ1-2	TGTGCCACCCACCGGGACAGCTTTAACTATGGCTACACCTTC	CATHRDSFNYGYTF
12	TRBV30	NA	few	TRBJ1-1	TGTGCCTGGACCCTGTCCCCGGGGAGCGCTTTCTTT	CAWTLSPGSAFF
16	TRBV6-1	TRBD1	once	TRBJ1-2	TGTGCCAGCAGTGAATCCGTAGGGACAGGGGGCTATGGCTACACCTTC	CASSESVGTGGYGYTF
14	TRBV3-1/TRBV3-2	TRBD1	NA	TRBJ2-5	TGTGCCAGCAGCCACAGTTCAGGGGGAGAGACCCAGTACTTC	CASSHSSGGETQYF
16	TRBV5-6	TRBD2	NA	TRBJ2-5	TGTGCCAGCACCCTGAGGACTAGCGGGGGGATTGAGACCCAGTACTTC	CASTLRTSGGIETQYF
13	TRBV6-5	NA	once	TRBJ1-1	TGTGCCAGCAGTTACTCGACACTGGCAGAAGCTTTCTTT	CASSYSTLAEAFF
12	TRBV12-3/TRBV12-4	NA	once	TRBJ1-2	TGTGCCAGCAGTTTCGCGGGGGGCGGCTACACCTTC	CASSFAGGGYTF
15	TRBV16	NA	few	TRBJ1-1	TGTGCCAGCAGCCAATGGGGGGGTATGAACACTGAAGCTTTCTTT	CASSQWGGMNTEAFF
14	TRBV19	NA	once	TRBJ2-5	TGTGCCAGTAGTACAGTCGGGGTCCAAGAGACCCAGTACTTC	CASSTVGVQETQYF
15	TRBV2	NA	few	TRBJ1-1	TGTGCCAGCACCGGGACATCCACCCTCAGCACTGAAGCTTTCTTT	CASTGTSTLSTEAFF
15	TRBV6-5	NA	NA	TRBJ2-1	TGTGCCAGCAGGGCAAAACAGGGCTCCTACAATGAGCAGTTCTTC	CASRAKQGSYNEQFF
15	TRBV4-1	NA	NA	TRBJ1-3	TGCGCCAGCAGCCAAGACAGGTTCCAGGCAAACACCATATATTTT	CASSQDRFQANTIYF
14	TRBV6-5	TRBD1	NA	TRBJ2-7	TGTGCCAGCAGTCTCCGGGACAGGGTGAGCGAGCAGTACTTC	CASSLRDRVSEQYF
12	TRBV7-9	TRBD1	NA	TRBJ1-2	TGTGCCAGCTCGGGACAGGGGTATGGCTACACCTTC	CASSGQGYGYTF
16	TRBV25-1	TRBD2	NA	TRBJ2-2	TGTGCCAGCAGTGAATATATGGGTCTAGCGGTCGGGGAGCTGTTTTTT	CASSEYMGLAVGELFF
15	TRBV10-3	NA	NA	TRBJ2-2	TGTGCCATCAGTGACGTTCAGACGAACACCGGGGAGCTGTTTTTT	CAISDVQTNTGELFF
16	TRBV11-2	TRBD1	NA	TRBJ2-7	TGTGCCAGCAGCTTAGATCGGGGGACAGGGGGCTACGAGCAGTACTTC	CASSLDRGTGGYEQYF
15	TRBV9	TRBD1	few	TRBJ1-1	TGTGCCAGCAGCGTAGCGGTACAGGGGGGCACTGAAGCTTTCTTT	CASSVAVQGGTEAFF
15	TRBV21-1	NA	NA	TRBJ2-3	TGTGCCAGCAGCAAAGGGGCGGGTAGCACAGATACGCAGTATTTT	CASSKGAGSTDTQYF
16	TRBV6-5	NA	NA	TRBJ2-1	TGTGCCAGCAGTTACTCGAAGGTCGGAGGGTTATATGAGCAGTTCTTC	CASSYSKVGGLYEQFF
15	TRBV4-1	NA	NA	TRBJ1-5	TGCGCCAGCAGCCAAGACTGGAGAGGGAATCAGCCCCAGCATTTT	CASSQDWRGNQPQHF
15	TRBV6-5	TRBD1	NA	TRBJ2-5	TGTGCCAGTCGGGCCCGGGGACAGCCCCAAGAGACCCAGTACTTC	CASRARGQPQETQYF
11	TRBV7-2	NA	NA	TRBJ2-1	TGTGCCAGCAGCACCCTCCCGGGAGAGTTCTTC	CASSTLPGEFF
16	TRBV7-8	NA	NA	TRBJ2-7	TGTGCCAGCAGCTGGGCGGGACAGCTCGCCTCCTACGAGCAGTACTTC	CASSWAGQLASYEQYF
16	TRBV29-1	TRBD1	NA	TRBJ2-2	TGCAGCGTGGAAACCGGGACAGGGGTAGATTTCGGGGAGCTGTTTTTT	CSVETGTGVDFGELFF
15	TRBV5-1	NA	once	TRBJ2-1	TGCGCCAGCAGCTCCGACTCGGGGGCCTACAATGAGCAGTTCTTC	CASSSDSGAYNEQFF